The table lists the clone carrying this TCR beta chain with a few counts. What it binds is unknown. The data were taken from a study of CD8 T cells in ankylosing spondylitis. TCR beta libraries were made by quantitative 5'-RACE with molecular barcodes. MiXCR, run by TCRdb on the 5' RACE reads, gives a single entry per CDR3 protein. The profile shows about 130,000 distinct CDR3 sequences, 9.3% of them singletons. The study's findings and limits: A TCR beta motif of under ten highly homologous variants appeared characteristic of ankylosing spondylitis blood.

This receptor was obtained from a male donor with ankylosing spondylitis or in good health (not recorded which). Sample: blood, either unsorted or a sorted T cell fraction (not recorded which).

CDR3 DNA: TGTGCCAGCAGCTTAGTGCTAGCGGGAGGTCGGGAGCAGTTCTTC. Encoded protein: CASSLVLAGGREQFF. The chain joins TRBV7-2 to TRBJ2-1; 11 nucleotides agree with TRBD2. The CDR3 is 15 residues long. Per the germline V gene, CDR1 is SGHTA and CDR2 is FQGNSA. V lost 1 base to trimming and J lost 10 bases; unmatched junction nucleotides: 6. The full variable domain, rest sourced from reference TRBV7-2 and TRBJ2-1, is GAGVSQSPSNKVTEKGKDVELRCDPISGHTALYWYRQSLGQGLEFLIYFQGNSAPDKSGLPSDRFSAERTGGSVSTLTIQRTQQEDSAVYLCASSLVLAGGREQFFGPGTRLTVL.